These 2 T cell receptor beta chains came from one sample sequenced in a study of beta chain features in type 1 diabetes. Investigators reverse transcribed all isolated RNA, so they sequenced expressed TCRB transcripts. The protocol was immunoSEQ multiplex PCR, while the TCRdb copy is restricted to in-frame clones and leaves out a portion. The sample carries hundreds of thousands of clones, 12% to 15% recorded once. Specimen: central memory CD4+ T cells from blood. The receptor set was obtained from a man aged 25 to 40 in good health.

V and J are TRBV9 and TRBJ2-1, with 8 bases matching TRBD1. CDR3 size: 15 residues. Unmatched junction bases numbered 8, after V lost 2 bases and J lost 7 bases. CDR1 and CDR2 (germline): SGDLS, YYNGEE. The CDR3 region is CASSVSGQGINEQFF. CDR3 sequence (DNA): TGTGCCAGCAGCGTTAGCGGACAGGGAATTAATGAGCAGTTCTTC.

The rearrangement joins TRBV7-2 to TRBJ2-1, with 10 bases lining up with TRBD2. J lost 5 bases, V lost 2 bases, and 9 bases had no gene match. This CDR3 region has 17 residues. CDR1 is SGHTA and CDR2 is FQGNSA in the germline V gene. The CDR3 region has the DNA TGTGCCAGCAGCTTATTTCGCACTAGCGGGGTAAACAATGAGCAGTTCTTC. It encodes CASSLFRTSGVNNEQFF.